These T cell receptor beta chains were read from a single sample in a study of T-cell reconstitution after alpha-beta-depleted transplantation in children. TCRdb analysed the PCR reads with MiXCR anew, one entry per CDR3 protein. The data show tens of thousands of distinct CDR3 sequences, over 15% seen once. The sample in question was PBMCs, mostly from graft donor cells, obtained 360 days after TCRalphabeta/CD19-depleted stem cell transplant. The receptor set was obtained from a male patient between 2 and 15 years old who had a stem cell transplant for acute lymphoblastic leukemia, so the T cells may come from the graft donor. Each CDR3 is given with its conserved first and last residue. The D gene is left open where the match is weak. Clone size appears in some rows only: once, few, many, or a class for an expanded clone.

size: NA
V: TRBV12-3/TRBV12-4
D: NA
J: TRBJ2-3
DNA: TGTGCCAGCAGTTTACTACCTAGCACAGATACGCAGTATTTT
CDR3: CASSLLPSTDTQYF

size: few
V: TRBV21-1
D: NA
J: TRBJ2-1
DNA: TGTGCCACCCCGCCCCACCGAAGACTGAACCGCTCCTACAATGAGCAGTTCTTC
CDR3: CATPPHRRLNRSYNEQFF

size: NA
V: TRBV5-1
D: TRBD1
J: TRBJ2-7
DNA: TGCGCCAGCAGCTTACAGGGGGTACCCTACGAGCAGTACTTC
CDR3: CASSLQGVPYEQYF

size: NA
V: TRBV6-5
D: NA
J: TRBJ2-7
DNA: TGTGCCAGCAGTTATGCCGGCAGGGAGATTTACGAGCAGTACTTC
CDR3: CASSYAGREIYEQYF

size: medium-sized
V: TRBV6-7
D: NA
J: TRBJ2-5
DNA: TGTGCCAGCAGTTACGAGGGCCAAGAGACCCAGTACTTC
CDR3: CASSYEGQETQYF

size: once
V: TRBV5-5
D: NA
J: TRBJ1-6
DNA: TGTGCCAGCAGCTTGAGTTTAAGCAGCCCAGATACGAATTCACCCCTCCACTTT
CDR3: CASSLSLSSPDTNSPLHF

size: many
V: TRBV5-1
D: TRBD1
J: TRBJ1-2
DNA: TGCGCCAGCAGCCTCCCGGGACAGCTCTATGGCTACACCTTC
CDR3: CASSLPGQLYGYTF

size: few
V: TRBV6-5
D: NA
J: TRBJ2-1
DNA: TGTGCCAGCAGTTACTCGAAAGGGGTCTACAATGAGCAGTTCTTC
CDR3: CASSYSKGVYNEQFF

size: NA
V: TRBV12-3/TRBV12-4
D: TRBD1
J: TRBJ2-5
DNA: TGTGCCAGCAGTTCCAAACAGGGGGCGTCAGAGACCCAGTACTTC
CDR3: CASSSKQGASETQYF

size: NA
V: TRBV14
D: TRBD2
J: TRBJ2-1
DNA: TGTGCCAGCAGCGAAAGGTTAGCGGGAGTTATGAATGAGCAGTTCTTC
CDR3: CASSERLAGVMNEQFF

size: few
V: TRBV7-6
D: TRBD2
J: TRBJ2-1
DNA: TGTGCCAGCAGTGGGACTAGCGGGATTAGTGAGCAGTTCTTC
CDR3: CASSGTSGISEQFF

size: NA
V: TRBV5-1
D: TRBD1
J: TRBJ1-1
DNA: TGCGCCAGCAGGTCAGGGGGCAGAGGTACTGAAGCTTTCTTT
CDR3: CASRSGGRGTEAFF

size: NA
V: TRBV7-9
D: NA
J: TRBJ2-2
DNA: TGTGCCAGCAGTAGACAGGTGTCCGGGGAGCTGTTTTTT
CDR3: CASSRQVSGELFF

size: few
V: TRBV5-6
D: NA
J: TRBJ2-1
DNA: TGTGCCAGCAGCTTGGTACGGAGCTCCTACAATGAGCAGTTCTTC
CDR3: CASSLVRSSYNEQFF

size: NA
V: TRBV11-3
D: TRBD1
J: TRBJ2-1
DNA: TGTGCCAGCAGCAAGAGACAGGGGTCCTACAATGAGCAGTTCTTC
CDR3: CASSKRQGSYNEQFF

size: few
V: TRBV20-1
D: TRBD2
J: TRBJ2-3
DNA: TGCAGTGCTAAGGGGGGGGAGCGGGAGCCCACAAGTTGGACAGATACGCAGTATTTT
CDR3: CSAKGGEREPTSWTDTQYF

size: NA
V: TRBV6-1
D: NA
J: TRBJ2-1
DNA: TGTGCCAGCAGTCGGTCTGGGACTCACAATGAGCAGTTCTTC
CDR3: CASSRSGTHNEQFF

size: NA
V: TRBV5-1
D: TRBD2
J: TRBJ2-5
DNA: TGCGCCAGCAGCTTGGGGGGAGGGCCCTCAGGAGAGACCCAGTACTTC
CDR3: CASSLGGGPSGETQYF

size: few
V: TRBV3-1
D: TRBD1
J: TRBJ2-7
DNA: TGTGCCAGCAGCCGGGAAACAGGGGTAGGCGAGCAGTACTTC
CDR3: CASSRETGVGEQYF

size: few
V: TRBV20-1
D: NA
J: TRBJ2-7
DNA: TGCAGTGCTAGGAGTAGCTACTACGAGCAGTACTTC
CDR3: CSARSSYYEQYF

size: few
V: TRBV24-1
D: NA
J: TRBJ2-1
DNA: TGTGCCACCAGTGACCGAGACAGCTACAATGAGCAGTTCTTC
CDR3: CATSDRDSYNEQFF

size: NA
V: TRBV12-3/TRBV12-4
D: NA
J: TRBJ1-6
DNA: TGTGCCAGCAGTTCCGGAAGCTCCTATAATTCACCCCTCCACTTT
CDR3: CASSSGSSYNSPLHF

size: NA
V: TRBV5-1
D: NA
J: TRBJ2-2
DNA: TGCGCCAGCAGCTTGGAATCCCTACTAGCCGGGGAGCTGTTTTTT
CDR3: CASSLESLLAGELFF

size: NA
V: TRBV7-2
D: TRBD1
J: TRBJ1-2
DNA: TGTGCCAGCAGCTTTAGACAGGGTGATGGCTACACCTTC
CDR3: CASSFRQGDGYTF

size: few
V: TRBV10-3
D: TRBD1
J: TRBJ2-7
DNA: TGTGCCATCAGCCCAACAGGGGCGATCATGGGGCAGTACTTC
CDR3: CAISPTGAIMGQYF

size: NA
V: TRBV20-1
D: NA
J: TRBJ2-7
DNA: TGCAGTGCTAGAGACCCTTCCTACGAGCAGTACTTC
CDR3: CSARDPSYEQYF

size: few
V: TRBV5-1
D: NA
J: TRBJ2-7
DNA: TGCGCCAGCAGCTTGAGAGTGAGCCCCTACGAGCAGTACTTC
CDR3: CASSLRVSPYEQYF

size: NA
V: TRBV10-3
D: NA
J: TRBJ2-1
DNA: TGTGCCATCATGCCCAGGCAGGGCTTATCCAATGAGCAGTTCTTC
CDR3: CAIMPRQGLSNEQFF

size: NA
V: TRBV4-1
D: TRBD2
J: TRBJ2-1
DNA: TGCGCCAGCAGCCAAGTCGAACTAGCGGGAGGAAATGAGCAGTTCTTC
CDR3: CASSQVELAGGNEQFF

size: NA
V: TRBV5-1
D: NA
J: TRBJ2-1
DNA: TGCGCCAGCAGCTTGGTGGGGCACAATGAGCAGTTCTTC
CDR3: CASSLVGHNEQFF

size: NA
V: TRBV28
D: NA
J: TRBJ2-7
DNA: TGTGCCAGCACGCTAGCGCCCTCCTACGAGCAGTACTTC
CDR3: CASTLAPSYEQYF

size: NA
V: TRBV12-3/TRBV12-4
D: NA
J: TRBJ2-3
DNA: TGTGCCAGCAGTTTACGTCATCCGGAAGGATCGCAGTATTTT
CDR3: CASSLRHPEGSQYF

size: many
V: TRBV12-3/TRBV12-4
D: NA
J: TRBJ2-7
DNA: TGTGCCAGCAGTTTTACATACAGATCCTACGAGCAGTACTTC
CDR3: CASSFTYRSYEQYF

size: NA
V: TRBV5-1
D: NA
J: TRBJ2-2
DNA: TGCGCCAGCAGCTTAACAGGGTGGAACACCGGGGAGCTGTTTTTT
CDR3: CASSLTGWNTGELFF

size: few
V: TRBV12-3/TRBV12-4
D: TRBD1
J: TRBJ1-1
DNA: TGTGCCAGCAGCCGCCGGGACAGGGCGATCCCTGAAGCTTTCTTT
CDR3: CASSRRDRAIPEAFF

size: NA
V: TRBV12-3/TRBV12-4
D: TRBD2
J: TRBJ2-4
DNA: TGTGCCAGCAGTCCCAGGACTAGCGGGAGCTTCCTAGCCAAAAACATTCAGTACTTC
CDR3: CASSPRTSGSFLAKNIQYF

size: few
V: TRBV20-1
D: NA
J: TRBJ2-1
DNA: TGCAGTGCTCCGCGGTCCAGCGGGACACCTGTATACAATGAGCAGTTCTTC
CDR3: CSAPRSSGTPVYNEQFF

size: once
V: TRBV27
D: NA
J: TRBJ2-3
DNA: TGTGCCAGCGCTCCGGACTCCTTCACAGATACGCAGTATTTT
CDR3: CASAPDSFTDTQYF

size: many
V: TRBV5-1
D: NA
J: TRBJ2-7
DNA: TGCGCCAGCAGCTGGACAGCGTCCGGCTACGAGCAGTACTTC
CDR3: CASSWTASGYEQYF

size: NA
V: TRBV20-1
D: NA
J: TRBJ1-6
DNA: TGCAGTGCTTCCCGGGAGGGACCCCTCCACTTT
CDR3: CSASREGPLHF

size: NA
V: TRBV3-1
D: TRBD1
J: TRBJ1-2
DNA: TGTGCCAGCAGCCAAGATACAGGGGGCGTTGGCTACACCTTC
CDR3: CASSQDTGGVGYTF

size: many
V: TRBV12-3/TRBV12-4
D: NA
J: TRBJ2-3
DNA: TGTGCCAGCAGGCCGAGTATGGATACGCAGTATTTT
CDR3: CASRPSMDTQYF

size: NA
V: TRBV9
D: TRBD1
J: TRBJ1-2
DNA: TGTGCCAGCAGCCCCTGGGACAGGGCGAACTATGGCTACACCTTC
CDR3: CASSPWDRANYGYTF

size: NA
V: TRBV4-1
D: TRBD2
J: TRBJ2-1
DNA: TGCGCCAGCAGCCAACGCCCGGGACTAGCGGGAGCCTTGAACAATGAGCAGTTCTTC
CDR3: CASSQRPGLAGALNNEQFF